This entry features one T cell receptor (beta chain) sequence. A much larger clone differs from this one at a single base, so this may be a read error. Likely a read error: the CDR3 ends without its conserved phenylalanine or tryptophan. Time point in this sample: after trial treatment. Treatment of the sample: LDRT plus nivolumab, ipilimumab, low-dose cyclophosphamide and aspirin (RACIN trial). The sample originates from a study of low-dose radiotherapy and immunotherapy resistance in tumors. Primers targeting TRAV and TRBV primed first-strand cDNA, covering alpha and beta chains. Over around 19 PCR cycles, TCRs were amplified from a constant-region primer and V-primer adapter. The isolated mRNA underwent amplification through in vitro transcription. TCRdb re-analysed the reads in MiXCR, keeping a single row per CDR3 protein. Among some 100,000 distinct CDR3 sequences, less than 25% were seen once, and the ten largest hold 4.1%.

Germline V gives CDR1 DFQATT, CDR2 SNEGSKA (reference sequence). This CDR3 has 13 residues. The V end was cut by 4 bases, the J end by 1 base, with 7 bases between. The sequencing here drew on PBMCs, taken after low-dose radiotherapy plus immunotherapy. The V gene is TRBV20-1, the J gene TRBJ2-2; D is undetermined. This sequence was found in a male donor with prostate cancer. The CDR3 region is CSATPGNTGELFL. In DNA, the CDR3 is TGCAGTGCTACCCCAGGGAACACCGGGGAGCTGTTTCTT.